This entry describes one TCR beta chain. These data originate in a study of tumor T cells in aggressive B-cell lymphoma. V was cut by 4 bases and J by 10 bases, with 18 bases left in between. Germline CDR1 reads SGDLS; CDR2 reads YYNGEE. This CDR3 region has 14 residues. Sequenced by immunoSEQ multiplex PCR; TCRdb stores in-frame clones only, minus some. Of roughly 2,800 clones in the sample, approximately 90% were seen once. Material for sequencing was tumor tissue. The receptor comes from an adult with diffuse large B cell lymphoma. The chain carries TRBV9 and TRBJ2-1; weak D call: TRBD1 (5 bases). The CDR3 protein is CASSPQTESREQFF. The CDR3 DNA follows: TGTGCCAGCAGCCCCCAGACAGAGTCCAGGGAGCAGTTCTTC.